The clone carrying this T cell receptor beta chain was counted once. The sample comes from a study of blood T cell repertoires in COVID-19. Whole-study context: Sites across the United States, Italy and Spain contributed samples from acute and convalescent COVID-19. PBMCs, B-cell-depleted T cells, or T cells were the source of the cDNA or gDNA that made up the material.

Per the study methods: Reference gene primer amplification yielded estimated nucleated cell counts. TCRdb's copy holds only in-frame clones and misses some; the assay was immunoSEQ multiplex PCR. For V, J and clone size, that table is used; D and trimming come from the DNA. The sample gives some 85,000 clones, around 89% of which show up once; around 8.6% is in the top ten. CDR3 length: 13 amino acids. Germline CDR1 and CDR2: SQVTM and ANQGSEA. V shed 3 bases and J shed 4 bases, with 12 bases lying between them. This rearrangement joins TRBV29-1 to TRBJ1-1; the D gene is possibly TRBD1 (5 bases). This TCR was recovered from a man between 45 and 60 years old with acute or convalescent COVID-19. Source material: peripheral blood. Here the CDR3 DNA reads TGCAGCGTTGATCAGGGCAGGGTCACTGAAGCTTTCTTT. Translation gives CSVDQGRVTEAFF.